The 9 T cell receptor beta chains presented below share a single source sample, sequenced in a study of blood T cells in healthy people across ages. Combining a sample-barcoded 5' primer with a J-beta primer mix, a second PCR ran for about 6 to 11 cycles. TCRdb ran MiXCR on the 5' RACE reads and lists one entry per CDR3 protein. The sample has about 1.6 million distinct CDR3 sequences, about 31% seen once; the top ten hold around 11%. Sequencing was performed on blood. Every receptor here comes from a woman in her twenties or thirties in good health.

CDR3 sequence reads: CASRPGQSNTGELFF. In DNA, the CDR3 is TGTGCCAGCAGGCCGGGACAGTCGAACACCGGGGAGCTGTTTTTT. V is TRBV9 and J is TRBJ2-2, with 7 bases lining up with TRBD1. Germline V CDR1 and CDR2: SGDLS, YYNGEE. The CDR3 extends over 15 amino acids. J was trimmed by 0 bases and V by 5 bases; bases with no gene match: 4.

The rearrangement joins TRBV20-1 to TRBJ1-5; D not certain. The V end was cut by 3 bases, the J end by 5 bases, with 5 bases between. CDR3 length: 11 residues. Germline V CDR1 and CDR2: DFQATT, SNEGSKA (reference sequence). CDR3 sequence: CSARGYQPQHF. CDR3 DNA sequence: TGCAGTGCTAGGGGGTATCAGCCCCAGCATTTT.

In this sample, this clonotype turned up a few times. The chain recombines TRBV20-1 with TRBJ2-3; D remains unclear. Germline V gene data show CDR1 as DFQATT and CDR2 as SNEGSKA (reference sequence). The CDR3 covers 13 residues. Trimming shortened V by 3 bases and J by 2 bases, and 9 bases separated the two germline ends. Here the CDR3 reads CSASDRNTDTQYF. The CDR3 DNA reads as TGCAGTGCTAGTGACCGAAACACAGATACGCAGTATTTT.

The chain recombines TRBV4-1 with TRBJ2-1; TRBD1 matches at 7 bases. V was clipped by 2 bases and J by 2 bases; unmatched bases: 12. Germline V gene lookup returns CDR1 MGHRA and CDR2 YSYEKL. This CDR3 region has 18 residues. The CDR3 DNA follows: TGCGCCAGCAGCCAAAGGATGACAGGGAGTAATCCCTACAATGAGCAGTTCTTC. Its translation is CASSQRMTGSNPYNEQFF.

This clonotype was recorded a few times. The V gene is TRBV15, the J gene TRBJ1-1; weak D call: TRBD1 (5 bases). This CDR3 has 15 amino acids. Trimming stripped 0 bases from V and 10 bases from J, with 18 bases between. In germline, CDR1 is LNHNV, CDR2 YYDKDF (reference sequence). The CDR3 region has the DNA TGTGCCACCAGCAGAGATGACCCGAGAGTTGGGGGAGCTTTCTTT. Protein sequence: CATSRDDPRVGGAFF.

This chain joins TRBV5-1 and TRBJ2-3; 7 bases align to TRBD2. The V and J ends lost 0 bases and 4 bases, in that order; junction bases with no gene match: 8. This CDR3 is built from 16 residues. Germline CDR1 and CDR2: SGHRS and YFSETQ. The CDR3 region has the DNA TGCGCCAGCAGCTTGGATGGCGCGGGAGCCCCAGATACGCAGTATTTT. This encodes CASSLDGAGAPDTQYF.

This chain connects TRBV5-1 to TRBJ2-7; D remains unclear. The CDR3 runs 13 residues. V was trimmed by 4 bases and J by 5 bases, leaving 13 bases between them. Germline V gene lookup returns CDR1 SGHRS and CDR2 YFSETQ. CDR3 in DNA: TGCGCCAGCAGCGCACGCGTTGGGGACGAGCAGTACTTC. As protein: CASSARVGDEQYF.

The chain recombines TRBV6-5 with TRBJ2-4; no clear D gene. Germline V lookup: CDR1 MNHEY, CDR2 SVGAGI. This CDR3 region has 13 residues. The V end lost 0 bases, the J end lost 8 bases, and 8 bases lay between the germline ends. Here the CDR3 DNA reads TGTGCCAGCAGTTACTCGTATCGTGACATTCAGTACTTC. Translation: CASSYSYRDIQYF.

This clonotype was seen a few times. This chain uses TRBV7-3 with TRBJ2-3, with a tentative D call TRBD2 (6 bases). The germline V and J ends were trimmed by 2 bases and 2 bases, with 17 bases remaining between them. The CDR3 has 17 residues. Germline V lookup: CDR1 SGHTA, CDR2 FQGTGA. Written as DNA, the CDR3 is TGTGCCAGCAGCTTATCGGGGGTTAGGTCCAACACAGATACGCAGTATTTT. This translates into CASSLSGVRSNTDTQYF.